One sample yielded the 23 T cell receptor beta chains listed below, sequenced in a study of blood T cell repertoires in COVID-19. The protocol was immunoSEQ multiplex PCR, while the TCRdb copy is restricted to in-frame clones and leaves out a portion. The table has around 150,000 clones, approximately 88% seen once. The specimen was peripheral blood. These TCRs come from a woman older than 75 with active or convalescent COVID-19.

The chain combines TRBV6-2 or TRBV6-3 with TRBJ2-1; maybe TRBD2 (6 bases). V dropped 5 bases and J dropped 6 bases, with 14 bases sitting between them. The CDR3 extends over 14 amino acids. Germline CDR1 reads MNHEY; CDR2 reads SVGEGT. CDR3 in DNA: TGTGCCAGCAGTGACTGGGACTCAACCAATGAGCAGTTCTTC. Encoded protein: CASSDWDSTNEQFF.

The genes are TRBV15 and TRBJ1-5, with D unresolved. This CDR3 is 15 amino acids long. Germline CDR1 and CDR2: LNHNV and YYDKDF (reference sequence). Trimming took off 1 base at V and 8 bases at J, with 15 bases between the two ends. CDR3 amino acids: CATSRAGPKSEPQHF. Here the CDR3 DNA reads TGTGCCACCAGCAGAGCAGGTCCTAAATCGGAGCCCCAGCATTTT.

The chain combines TRBV4-1 with TRBJ2-3, with 7 bases aligning to TRBD2. Germline CDR1 reads MGHRA; CDR2 reads YSYEKL. Trimming at V came to 1 base and at J to 2 bases, leaving 9 bases not matched to a gene. CDR3 size: 17 residues. CDR3 in amino acids: CASSQGTWLAATDTQYF. The CDR3 bases are TGCGCCAGCAGCCAAGGGACTTGGCTAGCGGCCACAGATACGCAGTATTTT.

V and J are TRBV29-1 and TRBJ2-4; 8 bases match TRBD2. V lost 7 bases and J lost 2; bases outside the gene matches: 4. Germline V CDR1 and CDR2: SQVTM, ANQGSEA. The CDR3 is 13 residues long. For the CDR3, the DNA is TGCAGCGGGAGCGGGGGCCCCAAAAACATTCAGTACTTC. This encodes CSGSGGPKNIQYF.

This clone has at least ten counts. V usage is TRBV4-1 and J usage is TRBJ2-2; 9 nucleotides align to TRBD1. Losses at the gene ends were 1 base for V and 4 bases for J; bases not matched to a gene: 10. There are 18 residues in the CDR3. Germline lookup yields CDR1 MGHRA and CDR2 YSYEKL. The DNA of the CDR3 is TGCGCCAGCAGCCAAGGACCGGGACAGGGAAGGCCCACCGGGGAGCTGTTTTTT. Translating gives CASSQGPGQGRPTGELFF.

This clone appeared once. This chain links TRBV10-2 with TRBJ2-7; D gene unclear. This CDR3 has 13 residues. Germline lookup yields CDR1 WSHSY and CDR2 SAAADI. Trimming shortened V by 3 bases and J by 1 base, and 7 bases separated the two germline ends. The CDR3 here is CASSDMRSYEQYF. The CDR3 DNA is TGCGCCAGCAGTGATATGAGGTCCTACGAGCAGTACTTC.

The rearrangement joins TRBV9 to TRBJ2-7; 7 nucleotides align to TRBD1. CDR1 is SGDLS, CDR2 YYNGEE, per germline. V shed 0 bases and J 1 base; nucleotides not matched to a gene: 10. CDR3 length: 17 amino acids. The CDR3 is CASSVAPTGAVSYEQYF. The CDR3 nucleotides read TGTGCCAGCAGCGTAGCCCCCACAGGGGCCGTATCCTACGAGCAGTACTTC.

This clone was recorded only once. The chain has TRBV5-1 and TRBJ1-2; tentative D call: TRBD1 (6 bases). This CDR3 has 14 amino acids. V was pared by 4 bases and J by 4 bases, with 14 bases between. The germline V gene encodes CDR1 SGHRS and CDR2 YFSETQ. The CDR3 bases are TGCGCCAGCAGCATACAGGGAGTTGGCTATGGCTACACCTTC. Translating gives CASSIQGVGYGYTF.

This chain joins TRBV5-6 and TRBJ1-4; TRBD1 aligns across 9 bases. Trimming cost V 5 bases and J 0 bases; bases outside gene matches: 14. Germline V gene sequence: CDR1 SGHDT, CDR2 YYEEEE. CDR3 length: 19 amino acids. The CDR3 coding sequence is TGTGCCAGCAGTCAACGCCGGGACAGGGTGGGAGCAACTAATGAAAAACTGTTTTTT. Protein: CASSQRRDRVGATNEKLFF.

The chain employs TRBV3-1 (or the pseudogene TRBV3-2) and TRBJ2-7; D remains unclear. CDR3 length equals 14 residues. V dropped 0 bases and J dropped 7 bases, with 13 bases sitting between them. Germline-derived CDR1 and CDR2 are LGHDT and YNNKEL (reference sequence). CDR3 sequence: CASSQERTTLEQYF. DNA for the CDR3: TGTGCCAGCAGCCAAGAGCGTACGACTCTAGAGCAGTACTTC.

This sequence joins TRBV5-1 and TRBJ2-1, with 10 bases fitting TRBD1. The germline CDR1 and CDR2 sequences are SGHRS and YFSETQ. The trim removed 0 bases at V and 6 bases at J, leaving 3 bases unmatched. The CDR3 has 15 amino acids. CDR3 bases: TGCGCCAGCAGCTTGGGGACAGGGGGTATCAATGAGCAGTTCTTC. This encodes CASSLGTGGINEQFF.

This chain links TRBV5-1 with TRBJ1-3, with 7 bases lining up with TRBD1. The CDR3 is made up of 15 amino acids. Germline values: CDR1 SGHRS, CDR2 YFSETQ. V lost 4 bases to trimming and J lost 0 bases; unmatched junction nucleotides: 4. CDR3 region: CASSPGQSSGNTIYF. The DNA of the CDR3 is TGCGCCAGCAGCCCGGGACAGAGCTCTGGAAACACCATATATTTT.

The chain combines TRBV19 with TRBJ1-6; tentatively, D is TRBD1 (5 bases). Germline V gene sequence: CDR1 LNHDA, CDR2 SQIVND (reference sequence). The CDR3 has 15 residues. With 6 bases removed from V and 6 bases from J, the gap between germline ends came to 15 bases. The CDR3 DNA reads as TGTGCCAGTAGGGACACCGCGGAGGGTAATTCACCCCTCCACTTT. Translated, it gives CASRDTAEGNSPLHF.

The rearrangement links TRBV10-1 to TRBJ2-3; TRBD2 agrees at 12 bases. Germline trimming cut 2 bases from V and 0 bases from J; bases unmatched to any gene: 0. The CDR3 spans 16 residues. Germline V gene sequence: CDR1 WNHNN, CDR2 SYGVQD (reference sequence). CDR3: CASSEGTSGSTDTQYF. The CDR3, as DNA: TGCGCCAGCAGTGAGGGGACTAGCGGGAGCACAGATACGCAGTATTTT.

The V call is TRBV5-6, the J call TRBJ1-2, with D unresolved. Germline assignment: CDR1 SGHDT and CDR2 YYEEEE. Trimming left V 4 bases short and J 4 bases short, with 11 bases between. The CDR3 length is 13 residues. CDR3 bases: TGTGCCAGCAGCCCCCGAGGAGGCTATGGCTACACCTTC. Its protein product is CASSPRGGYGYTF.

The gene calls are TRBV5-4 and TRBJ1-6; 9 bases are a match to TRBD1. The CDR3 spans 17 residues. The germline CDR1 and CDR2 sequences are SGHNT and YYREEE (reference sequence). V trimming: 4 bases; J trimming: 0 bases; junction bases outside the gene matches: 5. CDR3 nucleotide sequence: TGTGCCAGCAGCGTGACAGGGGGGTACTCCTATAATTCACCCCTCCACTTT. It specifies CASSVTGGYSYNSPLHF.

The chain is built from TRBV18 and TRBJ2-2; D might be TRBD1 (6 bases). The CDR3 is made up of 15 amino acids. V was shortened by 6 bases and J by 3 bases, with 14 bases between the two germline ends. Germline assignment: CDR1 KGHSH and CDR2 LQKENI. This chain's CDR3 is CASSWGPPDTGELFF. As DNA, the CDR3 is TGTGCCAGCTCGTGGGGGCCCCCGGACACCGGGGAGCTGTTTTTT.

The chain has TRBV14 and TRBJ1-2; 11 positions agree with TRBD1. The ends lost 6 bases at V and 7 bases at J; junction bases unmatched: 4. The CDR3 extends over 13 amino acids. In germline, CDR1 is SGHDN, CDR2 FVKESK. CDR3 nucleotide sequence: TGTGCCAGCAGTGAGGACAGGGGGCTTGGCTACACCTTC. It translates to CASSEDRGLGYTF.

The CDR3 here is CASSYSHNEKLFF. The CDR3 region has the DNA TGTGCCAGCAGTTACTCACATAATGAAAAACTGTTTTTT. The genes are TRBV6-5 and TRBJ1-4; D not resolved. This CDR3 comprises 13 residues. Germline V gives CDR1 MNHEY, CDR2 SVGAGI. Trimming cost V 0 bases and J 4 bases, with 3 bases left between them.

This clone appeared a single time. This chain joins TRBV7-9 and TRBJ1-1; D possibly corresponds to TRBD1 (6 bases). V lost 5 bases, J lost 1 base, and 17 bases lay in between. Germline CDR1 is SEHNR and CDR2 is FQNEAQ (reference sequence). The CDR3 runs 16 residues. Here the CDR3 reads CASSPGGGPGNTEAFF. The CDR3 DNA is TGTGCCAGCAGCCCCGGGGGGGGCCCCGGGAACACTGAAGCTTTCTTT.

The chain links TRBV4-1 to TRBJ2-5; a possible D gene is TRBD2 (5 bases). CDR1 is MGHRA, CDR2 YSYEKL, per germline. The CDR3 extends over 20 amino acids. Trimming removed 4 bases from V and 0 bases from J, with 27 bases in between. The CDR3 region is CASSPGQVVAPKTYQETQYF. CDR3 DNA: TGCGCCAGCAGCCCCGGGCAGGTGGTAGCGCCTAAAACGTACCAAGAGACCCAGTACTTC.

The rearrangement uses TRBV18 and TRBJ2-7; 9 positions agree with TRBD1. After removal of 3 bases from V and 2 bases from J, the junction contained 5 bases not matched to a gene. This CDR3 contains 15 residues. Germline-derived CDR1 and CDR2 are KGHSH and LQKENI. The CDR3 bases are TGTGCCAGCTCACCGGACAGGGGTTGGACCTACGAGCAGTACTTC. It is translated as CASSPDRGWTYEQYF.

This chain joins TRBV27 and TRBJ1-2; a possible D gene is TRBD1 (6 bases). Germline V gene lookup returns CDR1 MNHEY and CDR2 SMNVEV (reference sequence). The V end lost 6 bases, the J end lost 0 bases, and 11 bases lay between the germline ends. CDR3 size: 14 residues. CDR3 DNA: TGTGCCAGCAGGCCCGGGACAACTAACTATGGCTACACCTTC. Translation gives CASRPGTTNYGYTF.